This T cell receptor beta chain was recovered during a study of shared clonotypes between healthy human individuals. This clone appeared once. CD45RO-negative cells were positively selected for CCR7, leaving out terminally differentiated effector memory CD45RA+ cells. Donors had no recently reported acute infections or vaccinations and were HIV-negative. Between the trimmed V and J ends, which lost 0 bases and 7 bases, there was a span of 15 bases. This CDR3 contains 15 residues. Per germline, CDR1 MGHRA and CDR2 YSYEKL. Assay used: immunoSEQ multiplex PCR; TCRdb lists only in-frame clones, some missing. The sample records about 2,100,000 clones, approximately 94% being singletons.

The rearrangement uses TRBV4-1 and TRBJ1-2, with D possibly TRBD1 on 5 matching bases. The sequenced sample consisted of naive CD8+ T cells from PBMCs. This TCR derives from a young man in good health. Some clones in this sample may be carry-over from other donors' samples. In DNA, the CDR3 is TGCGCCAGCAGCCAAGAACGGCTAGGGACTCTTGGCTACACCTTC. Its protein is CASSQERLGTLGYTF.